This entry concerns a single T cell receptor (beta chain). As yet, its antigen is unknown. The extraction recovered at least 5 micrograms of total RNA per sample. Primers used in a second PCR of roughly 7 to 12 cycles were a sample-barcoded 5' primer and a J-beta primer mix. TCRdb re-called the 5' RACE reads with MiXCR, one entry per CDR3 protein. In the table there are 800,000 to 1,300,000 distinct CDR3 sequences, around 27% of which are singletons. The record originates from a study of blood T cells in healthy people across ages. Study-level findings and limits: Naive CD4+ cell counts and diversity both ran higher in long-lived than in aged donors.

This CDR3 has 15 residues. V was trimmed by 4 bases and J by 6 bases, leaving 21 bases between them. Germline V gene sequence: CDR1 SQVTM, CDR2 ANQGSEA. The data also belong to a second study, concerning T cells of mothers and their children. From that paper: Related mother-child pairs showed slightly higher but non-significant overlap than unrelated pairs.

Material for sequencing was blood. This chain connects TRBV29-1 to TRBJ1-2, with D possibly matching TRBD1 (5 bases). This clonotype was sampled from a girl aged 2 to 10 in good health. The CDR3, as DNA: TGCAGCGTTGGTGGGACGACGTGGGGCCAGGATGGCTACACCTTC. Protein product: CSVGGTTWGQDGYTF.